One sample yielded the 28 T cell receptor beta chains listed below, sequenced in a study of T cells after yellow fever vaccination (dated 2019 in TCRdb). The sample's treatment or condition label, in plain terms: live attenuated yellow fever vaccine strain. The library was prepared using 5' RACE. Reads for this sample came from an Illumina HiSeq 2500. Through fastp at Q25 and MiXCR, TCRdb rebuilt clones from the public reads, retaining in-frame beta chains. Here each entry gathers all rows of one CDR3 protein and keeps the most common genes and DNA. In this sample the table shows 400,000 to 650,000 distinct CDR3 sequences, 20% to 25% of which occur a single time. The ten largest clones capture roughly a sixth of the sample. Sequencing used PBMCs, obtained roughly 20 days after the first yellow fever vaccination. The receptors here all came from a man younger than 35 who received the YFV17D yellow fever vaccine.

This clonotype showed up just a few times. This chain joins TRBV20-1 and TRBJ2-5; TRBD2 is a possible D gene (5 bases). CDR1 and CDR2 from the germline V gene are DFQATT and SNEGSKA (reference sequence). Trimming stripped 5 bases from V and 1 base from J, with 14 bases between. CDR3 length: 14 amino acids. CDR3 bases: TGCAGTGCTCAACCCGGACTCCTCCAAGAGACCCAGTACTTC. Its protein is CSAQPGLLQETQYF.

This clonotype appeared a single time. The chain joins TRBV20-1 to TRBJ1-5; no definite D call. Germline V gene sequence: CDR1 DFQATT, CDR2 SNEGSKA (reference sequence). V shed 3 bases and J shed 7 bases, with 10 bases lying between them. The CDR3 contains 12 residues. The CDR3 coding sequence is TGCAGTGCTAGGCCCTTAAGACAGCCCCAGCATTTT. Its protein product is CSARPLRQPQHF.

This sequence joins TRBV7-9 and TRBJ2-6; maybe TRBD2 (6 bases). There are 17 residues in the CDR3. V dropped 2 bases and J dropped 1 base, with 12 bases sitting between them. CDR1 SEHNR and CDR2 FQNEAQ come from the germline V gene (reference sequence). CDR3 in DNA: TGTGCCAGCAGCTTACGGGGAGGAACTTCTGGGGCCAACGTCCTGACTTTC. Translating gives CASSLRGGTSGANVLTF.

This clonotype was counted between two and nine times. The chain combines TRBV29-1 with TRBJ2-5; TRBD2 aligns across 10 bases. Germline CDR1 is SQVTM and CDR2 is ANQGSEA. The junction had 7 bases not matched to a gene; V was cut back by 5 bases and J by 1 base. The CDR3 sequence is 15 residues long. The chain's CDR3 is CSVRVAGGLQETQYF. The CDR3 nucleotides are TGCAGCGTTAGGGTAGCGGGGGGACTCCAAGAGACCCAGTACTTC.

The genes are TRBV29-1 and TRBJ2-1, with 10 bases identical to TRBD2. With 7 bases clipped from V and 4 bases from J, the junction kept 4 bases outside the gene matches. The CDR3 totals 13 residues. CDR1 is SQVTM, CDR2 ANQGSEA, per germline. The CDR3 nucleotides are TGCAGCGGACTAGCGGGTCTTTACAATGAGCAGTTCTTC. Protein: CSGLAGLYNEQFF.

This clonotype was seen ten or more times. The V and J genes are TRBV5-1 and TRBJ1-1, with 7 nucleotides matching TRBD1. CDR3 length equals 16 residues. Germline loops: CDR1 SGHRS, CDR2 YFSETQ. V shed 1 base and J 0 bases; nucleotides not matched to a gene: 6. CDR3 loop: CASSLTSGGMNTEAFF. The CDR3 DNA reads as TGCGCCAGCAGCTTGACGTCAGGGGGAATGAACACTGAAGCTTTCTTT.

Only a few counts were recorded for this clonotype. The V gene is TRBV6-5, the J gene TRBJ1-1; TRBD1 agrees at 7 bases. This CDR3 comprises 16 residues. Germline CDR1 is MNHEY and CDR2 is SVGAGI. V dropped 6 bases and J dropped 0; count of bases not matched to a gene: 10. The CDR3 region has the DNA TGTGCCAGCAGCCGCCGAGGGGGCGCAATGAACACTGAAGCTTTCTTT. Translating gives CASSRRGGAMNTEAFF.

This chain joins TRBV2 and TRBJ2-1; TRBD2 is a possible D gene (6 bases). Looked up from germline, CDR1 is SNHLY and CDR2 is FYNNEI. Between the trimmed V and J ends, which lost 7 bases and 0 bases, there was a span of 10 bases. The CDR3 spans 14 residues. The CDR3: CASTGTASYNEQFF. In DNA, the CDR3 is TGTGCCAGCACTGGGACTGCCTCCTACAATGAGCAGTTCTTC.

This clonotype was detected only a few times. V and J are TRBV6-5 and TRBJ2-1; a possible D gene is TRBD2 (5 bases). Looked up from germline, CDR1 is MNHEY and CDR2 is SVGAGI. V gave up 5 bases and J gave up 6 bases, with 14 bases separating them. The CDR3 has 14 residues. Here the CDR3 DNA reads TGTGCCAGCAGTATACAGTCTGGACTCAATGAGCAGTTCTTC. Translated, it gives CASSIQSGLNEQFF.

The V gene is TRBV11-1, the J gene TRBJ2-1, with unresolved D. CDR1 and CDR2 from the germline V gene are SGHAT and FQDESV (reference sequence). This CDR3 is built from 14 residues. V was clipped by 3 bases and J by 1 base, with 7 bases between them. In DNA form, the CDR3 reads TGTGCCAGCAGCTTCGGGCTATCCTACAATGAGCAGTTCTTC. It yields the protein CASSFGLSYNEQFF.

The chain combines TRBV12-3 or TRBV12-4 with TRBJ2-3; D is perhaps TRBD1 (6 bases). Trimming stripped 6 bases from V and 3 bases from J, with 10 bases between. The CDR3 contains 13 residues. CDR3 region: CASSRDMTDTQYF. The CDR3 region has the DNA TGTGCCAGCAGCCGGGACATGACAGATACGCAGTATTTT.

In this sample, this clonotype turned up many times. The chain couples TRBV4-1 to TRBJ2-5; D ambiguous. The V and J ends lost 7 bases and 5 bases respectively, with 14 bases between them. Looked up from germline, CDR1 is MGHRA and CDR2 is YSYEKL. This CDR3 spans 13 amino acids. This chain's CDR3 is CASTRTPGETQYF. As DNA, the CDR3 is TGCGCCAGCACTCGGACCCCCGGGGAGACCCAGTACTTC.

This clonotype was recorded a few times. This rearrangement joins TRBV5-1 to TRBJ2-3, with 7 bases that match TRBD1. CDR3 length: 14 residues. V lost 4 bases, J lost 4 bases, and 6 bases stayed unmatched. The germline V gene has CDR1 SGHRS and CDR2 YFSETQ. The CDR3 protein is CASSRQGAPDTQYF. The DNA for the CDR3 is TGCGCCAGCAGCCGACAGGGCGCCCCAGATACGCAGTATTTT.

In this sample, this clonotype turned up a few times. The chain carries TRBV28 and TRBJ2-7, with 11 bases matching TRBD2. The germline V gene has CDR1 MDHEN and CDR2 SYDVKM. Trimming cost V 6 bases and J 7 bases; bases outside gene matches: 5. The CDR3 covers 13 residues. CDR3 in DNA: TGTGCCAGCAGACCACTAGCGGGGGTGGAGCAGTACGTC. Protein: CASRPLAGVEQYV.

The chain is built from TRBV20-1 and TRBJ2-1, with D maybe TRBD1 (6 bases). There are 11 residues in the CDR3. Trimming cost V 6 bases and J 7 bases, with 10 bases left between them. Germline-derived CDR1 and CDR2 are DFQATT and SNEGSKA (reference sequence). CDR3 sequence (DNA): TGCAGTGCCCAGAGGGGGAATGAGCAGTTCTTC. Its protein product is CSAQRGNEQFF.

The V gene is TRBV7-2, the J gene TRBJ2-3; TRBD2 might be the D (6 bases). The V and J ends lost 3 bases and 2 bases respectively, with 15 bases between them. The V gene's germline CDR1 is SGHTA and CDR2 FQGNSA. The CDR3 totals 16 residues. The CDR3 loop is CASSLQSGGSTDTQYF. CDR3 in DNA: TGTGCCAGCAGCTTGCAATCCGGGGGATCCACAGATACGCAGTATTTT.

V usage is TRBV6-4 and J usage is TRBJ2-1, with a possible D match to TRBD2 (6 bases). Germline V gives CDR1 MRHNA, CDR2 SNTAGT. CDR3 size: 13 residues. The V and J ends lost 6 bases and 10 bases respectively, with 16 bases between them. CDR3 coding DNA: TGTGCCAGCAGCACCCTCGGGGGAAGGGAGCAGTTCTTC. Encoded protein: CASSTLGGREQFF.

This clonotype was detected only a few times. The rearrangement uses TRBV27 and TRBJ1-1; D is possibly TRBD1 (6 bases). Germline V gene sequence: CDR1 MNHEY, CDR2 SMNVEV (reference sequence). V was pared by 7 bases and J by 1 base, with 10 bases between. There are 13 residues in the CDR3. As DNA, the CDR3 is TGTGCCAGCATGGCAGGGGCGAACACTGAAGCTTTCTTT. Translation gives CASMAGANTEAFF.

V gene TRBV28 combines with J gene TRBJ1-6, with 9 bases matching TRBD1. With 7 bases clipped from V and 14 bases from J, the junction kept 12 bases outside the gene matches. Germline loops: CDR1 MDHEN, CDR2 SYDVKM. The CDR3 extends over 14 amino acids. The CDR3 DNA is TGTGCCAGCATTGAGTCGGGACAGGGAAAATCCCTCCACTTT. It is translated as CASIESGQGKSLHF.

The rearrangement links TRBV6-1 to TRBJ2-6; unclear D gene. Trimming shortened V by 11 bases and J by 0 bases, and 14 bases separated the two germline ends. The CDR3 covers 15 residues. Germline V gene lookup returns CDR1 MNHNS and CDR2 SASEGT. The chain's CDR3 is CAGATFRSGANVLTF. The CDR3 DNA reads TGTGCCGGTGCCACGTTTCGCTCTGGGGCCAACGTCCTGACTTTC.

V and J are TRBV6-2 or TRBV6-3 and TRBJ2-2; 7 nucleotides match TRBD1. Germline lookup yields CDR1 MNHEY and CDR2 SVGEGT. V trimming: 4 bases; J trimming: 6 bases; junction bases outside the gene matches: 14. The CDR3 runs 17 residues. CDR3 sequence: CASSSPSTGKGSGELFF. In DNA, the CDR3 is TGTGCCAGCAGTTCACCTTCGACAGGGAAGGGTTCCGGGGAGCTGTTTTTT.

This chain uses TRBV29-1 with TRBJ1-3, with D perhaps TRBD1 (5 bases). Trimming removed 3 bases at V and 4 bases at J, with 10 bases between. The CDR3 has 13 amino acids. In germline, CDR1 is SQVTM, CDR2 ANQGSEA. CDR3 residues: CSVDVGTGNTIYF. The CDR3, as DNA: TGCAGCGTTGATGTGGGGACCGGAAACACCATATATTTT.

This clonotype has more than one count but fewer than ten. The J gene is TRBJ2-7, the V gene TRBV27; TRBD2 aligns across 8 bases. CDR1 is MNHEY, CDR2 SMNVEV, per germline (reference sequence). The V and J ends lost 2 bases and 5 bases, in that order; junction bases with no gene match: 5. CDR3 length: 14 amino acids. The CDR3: CASSLRLAGHEQYF. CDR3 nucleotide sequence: TGTGCCAGCAGTTTAAGGCTAGCGGGCCACGAGCAGTACTTC.

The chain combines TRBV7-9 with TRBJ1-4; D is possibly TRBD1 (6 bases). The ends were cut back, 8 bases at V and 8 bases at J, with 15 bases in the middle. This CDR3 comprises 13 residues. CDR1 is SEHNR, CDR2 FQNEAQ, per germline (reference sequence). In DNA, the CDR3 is TGTGCCAGCGGGCCGGGGGGCAGAGAAAAACTGTTTTTT. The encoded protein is CASGPGGREKLFF.

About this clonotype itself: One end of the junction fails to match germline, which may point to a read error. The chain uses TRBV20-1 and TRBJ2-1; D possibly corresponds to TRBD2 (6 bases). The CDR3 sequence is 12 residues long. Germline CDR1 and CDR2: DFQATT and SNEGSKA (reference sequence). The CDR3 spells CSARGLNNELFF. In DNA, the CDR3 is TGCAGTGCACGGGGGTTGAACAATGAGCTGTTCTTC.

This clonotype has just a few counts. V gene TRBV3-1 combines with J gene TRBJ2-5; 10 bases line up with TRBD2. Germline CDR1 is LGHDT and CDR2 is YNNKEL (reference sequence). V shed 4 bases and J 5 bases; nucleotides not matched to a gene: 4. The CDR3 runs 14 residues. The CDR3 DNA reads TGTGCCAGCAGCCTCCCTAGCGGGGGCGAGACCCAGTACTTC. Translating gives CASSLPSGGETQYF.

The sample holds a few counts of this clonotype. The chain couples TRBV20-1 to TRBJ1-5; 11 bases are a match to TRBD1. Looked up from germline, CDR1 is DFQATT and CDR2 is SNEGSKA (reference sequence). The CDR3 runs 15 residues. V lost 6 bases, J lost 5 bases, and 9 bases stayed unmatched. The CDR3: CSASGQGAGHQPQHF. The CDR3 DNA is TGCAGTGCCTCCGGACAGGGGGCAGGGCATCAGCCCCAGCATTTT.

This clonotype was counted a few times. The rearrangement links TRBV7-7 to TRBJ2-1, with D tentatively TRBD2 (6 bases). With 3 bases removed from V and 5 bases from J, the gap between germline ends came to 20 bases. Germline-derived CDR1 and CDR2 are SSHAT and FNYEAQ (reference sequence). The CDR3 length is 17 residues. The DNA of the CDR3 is TGTGCCAGCAGCTTGCAGGCGGGGCAAGGAACGGACAATGAGCAGTTCTTC. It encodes CASSLQAGQGTDNEQFF. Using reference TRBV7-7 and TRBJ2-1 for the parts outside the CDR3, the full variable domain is GAGVSQSPRYKVTKRGQDVTLRCDPISSHATLYWYQQALGQGPEFLTYFNYEAQPDKSGLPSDRFSAERPEGSISTLTIQRTEQRDSAMYRCASSLQAGQGTDNEQFFGPGTRLTVL.